This entry lists 4 T cell receptor beta chains sequenced from one sample in a study of T cells in Graves' hyperthyroidism and ophthalmopathy. TCR beta CDR3 regions were amplified from RNA. First-round RT-PCR of the TCR CDR3 relied on the HTBI primer set. Using its own MiXCR run on the multiplex PCR reads, TCRdb lists one record per CDR3 protein. The sample has hundreds of thousands of distinct CDR3 sequences; roughly 14% are singletons. Sequenced: blood. These TCRs come from a man between 18 and 29 years old with Graves' ophthalmopathy.

This clonotype was seen at least ten times. The V call is TRBV7-8, the J call TRBJ2-3; D unclear. CDR1 is SGHVS and CDR2 is FQNEAQ in the germline V gene. The V end was cut by 2 bases, the J end by 6 bases, with 9 bases between. This CDR3 is built from 13 residues. The CDR3 reads CASSLKASDTQYF. CDR3 bases: TGTGCCAGCAGCTTAAAGGCATCGGATACGCAGTATTTT.

This chain connects TRBV24-1 to TRBJ1-6; D is ambiguous. The germline V gene has CDR1 KGHDR and CDR2 SFDVKD. The CDR3 sequence is 12 residues long. Deletions cut 6 bases from V and 6 bases from J, with 5 bases between. The DNA of the CDR3 is TGTGCCACCAGTTGGGGTAATTCACCCCTCCACTTT. Translating it yields CATSWGNSPLHF.

This clonotype was counted many times. This sequence joins TRBV6-2 or TRBV6-3 and TRBJ1-2; D gene uncertain. Germline V gene sequence: CDR1 MNHEY, CDR2 SVGEGT. The V and J ends lost 4 bases and 2 bases respectively, with 11 bases between them. The length of the CDR3 is 14 residues. The CDR3 nucleotides read TGTGCCAGCAGTTCTCTCGGTATGAACTATGGCTACACCTTC. This gives the protein CASSSLGMNYGYTF.

V and J are TRBV18 and TRBJ1-1; D is uncertain. V dropped 5 bases and J dropped 2 bases, with 12 bases sitting between them. This CDR3 contains 14 residues. Germline CDR1 is KGHSH and CDR2 is LQKENI. CDR3 region: CASSEGLINTEAFF. CDR3 nucleotide sequence: TGTGCCAGCTCAGAAGGACTGATAAACACTGAAGCTTTCTTT.